This TCR beta chain was observed in a study of cytomegalovirus exposure and HLA in healthy donors. Background on the study: A subsequent analysis reported that the 120 validation repertoires were produced on the same platform that had also been used for the 550 to 750 first-cohort repertoires. Points from the study as a whole: Most observed TCR sequences were rare, whereas some public TCRs were detected in many donors. According to a subsequent analysis, TCR clusters identified in the first cohort showed a tendency to co-occur across the 120 or so validation repertoires.

J gave up 4 bases and V 8 bases, and 8 bases lay outside the gene matches. This CDR3 is built from 14 residues. Germline values: CDR1 LNHDA, CDR2 SQIVND (reference sequence). Here immunoSEQ multiplex PCR was the method, and the copy in TCRdb shows in-frame clones only, minus some. This repertoire shows 150,000 to 200,000 clones, roughly 80% found once; its top ten account for 2.5% to 3%. This clone came up a few times. Antigen specificity is unknown. The receptor's source is a woman aged 18-29 years in good health and CMV-seropositive. The V call is TRBV19, the J call TRBJ2-3; 8 bases agree with TRBD2. Sequencing input: PBMCs. Here the CDR3 reads CASGRAGGSDTQYF. CDR3 bases: TGTGCCAGTGGTAGGGCGGGGGGTTCAGATACGCAGTATTTT. Variable domain in full (rest from reference TRBV19 and TRBJ2-3): DGGITQSPKYLFRKEGQNVTLSCEQNLNHDAMYWYRQDPGQGLRLIYYSQIVNDFQKGDIAEGYSVSREKKESFPLTVTSAQKNPTAFYLCASGRAGGSDTQYFGPGTRLTVL.